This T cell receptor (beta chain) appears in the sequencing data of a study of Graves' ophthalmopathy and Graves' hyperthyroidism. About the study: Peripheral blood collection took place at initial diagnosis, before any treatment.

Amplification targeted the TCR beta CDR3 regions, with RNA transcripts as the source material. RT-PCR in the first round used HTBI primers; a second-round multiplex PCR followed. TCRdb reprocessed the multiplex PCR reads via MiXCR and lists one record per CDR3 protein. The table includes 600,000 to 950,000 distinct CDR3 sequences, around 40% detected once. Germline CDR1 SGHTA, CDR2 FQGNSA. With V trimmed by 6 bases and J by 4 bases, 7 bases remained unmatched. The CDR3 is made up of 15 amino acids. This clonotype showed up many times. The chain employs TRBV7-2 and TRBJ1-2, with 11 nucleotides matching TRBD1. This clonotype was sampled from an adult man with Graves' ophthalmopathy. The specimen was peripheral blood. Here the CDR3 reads CASSPGQGAIYGYTF. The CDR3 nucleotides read TGTGCCAGCAGTCCCGGACAGGGGGCGATCTATGGCTACACCTTC. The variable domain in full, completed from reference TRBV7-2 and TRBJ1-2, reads GAGVSQSPSNKVTEKGKDVELRCDPISGHTALYWYRQSLGQGLEFLIYFQGNSAPDKSGLPSDRFSAERTGGSVSTLTIQRTQQEDSAVYLCASSPGQGAIYGYTFGSGTRLTVV.